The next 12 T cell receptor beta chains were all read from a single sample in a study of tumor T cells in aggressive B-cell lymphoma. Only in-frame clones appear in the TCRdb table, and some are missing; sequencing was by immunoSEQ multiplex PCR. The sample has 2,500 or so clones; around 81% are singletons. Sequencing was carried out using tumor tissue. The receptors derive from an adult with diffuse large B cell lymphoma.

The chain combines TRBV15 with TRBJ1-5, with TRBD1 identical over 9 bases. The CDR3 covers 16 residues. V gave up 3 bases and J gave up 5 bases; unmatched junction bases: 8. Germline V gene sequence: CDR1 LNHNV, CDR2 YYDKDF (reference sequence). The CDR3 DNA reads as TGTGCCACCAGCAGTGAACGGGACAGGGCGGATCAGCCCCAGCATTTT. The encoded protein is CATSSERDRADQPQHF.

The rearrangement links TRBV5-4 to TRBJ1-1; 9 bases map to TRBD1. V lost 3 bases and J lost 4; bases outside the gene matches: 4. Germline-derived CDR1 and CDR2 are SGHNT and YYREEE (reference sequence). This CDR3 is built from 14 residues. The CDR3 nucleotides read TGTGCCAGCAGCTCGGGACAGGGTCCCACTGAAGCTTTCTTT. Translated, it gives CASSSGQGPTEAFF.

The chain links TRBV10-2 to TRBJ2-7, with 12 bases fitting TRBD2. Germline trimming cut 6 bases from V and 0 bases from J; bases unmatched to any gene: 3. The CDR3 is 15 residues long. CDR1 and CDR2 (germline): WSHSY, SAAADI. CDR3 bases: TGCGCCAGCAGAGAGGGACTAGCGGGCTCCTACGAGCAGTACTTC. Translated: CASREGLAGSYEQYF.

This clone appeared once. In DNA, the CDR3 is TGTGCCAGCAGCGCAAGTTACGAGCAGTACTTC. It yields the protein CASSASYEQYF. J is TRBJ2-5 and V is TRBV7-2; unclear D gene. Judging by the DNA end, TRBJ2-7 fits better; the J call may be wrong. Germline CDR1 reads SGHTA; CDR2 reads FQGNSA. CDR3 length equals 11 residues.

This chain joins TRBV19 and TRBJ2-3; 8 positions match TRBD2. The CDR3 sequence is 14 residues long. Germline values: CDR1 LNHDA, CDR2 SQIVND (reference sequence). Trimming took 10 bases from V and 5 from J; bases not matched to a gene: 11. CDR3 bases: TGTGCCACCACCTTCGGCGGGGGGAAAGATACGCAGTATTTT. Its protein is CATTFGGGKDTQYF.

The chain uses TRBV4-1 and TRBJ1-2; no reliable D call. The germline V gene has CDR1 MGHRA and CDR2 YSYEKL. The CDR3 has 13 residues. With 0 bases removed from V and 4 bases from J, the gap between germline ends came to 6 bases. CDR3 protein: CASSQEIFYGYTF. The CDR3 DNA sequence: TGCGCCAGCAGCCAAGAAATATTCTATGGCTACACCTTC.

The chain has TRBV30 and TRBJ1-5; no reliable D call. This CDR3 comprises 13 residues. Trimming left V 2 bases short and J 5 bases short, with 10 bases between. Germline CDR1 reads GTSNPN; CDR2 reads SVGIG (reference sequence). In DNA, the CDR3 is TGTGCCTGGAGTCCGGGGATGCATCAGCCCCAGCATTTT. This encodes CAWSPGMHQPQHF.

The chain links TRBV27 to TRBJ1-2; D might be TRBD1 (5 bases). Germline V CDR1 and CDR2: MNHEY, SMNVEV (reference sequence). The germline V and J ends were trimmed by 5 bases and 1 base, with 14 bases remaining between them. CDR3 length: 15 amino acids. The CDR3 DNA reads TGTGCCAGCAGTGTCTCAGGGATTATTAACTATGGCTACACCTTC. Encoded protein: CASSVSGIINYGYTF.

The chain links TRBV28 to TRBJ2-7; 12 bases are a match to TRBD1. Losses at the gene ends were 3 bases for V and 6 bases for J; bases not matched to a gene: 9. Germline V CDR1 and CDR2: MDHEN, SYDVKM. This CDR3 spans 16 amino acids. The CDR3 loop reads CASSLGQGASYVEQYF. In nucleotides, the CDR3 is TGTGCCAGCAGTTTGGGACAGGGGGCGAGCTACGTCGAGCAGTACTTC.

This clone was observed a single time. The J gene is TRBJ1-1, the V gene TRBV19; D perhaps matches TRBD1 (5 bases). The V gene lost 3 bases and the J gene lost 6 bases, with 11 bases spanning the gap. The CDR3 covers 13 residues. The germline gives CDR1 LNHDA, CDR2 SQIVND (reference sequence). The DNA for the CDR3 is TGTGCCAGTAGTATTCTCAGGGAGGCTGAAGCTTTCTTT. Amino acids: CASSILREAEAFF.

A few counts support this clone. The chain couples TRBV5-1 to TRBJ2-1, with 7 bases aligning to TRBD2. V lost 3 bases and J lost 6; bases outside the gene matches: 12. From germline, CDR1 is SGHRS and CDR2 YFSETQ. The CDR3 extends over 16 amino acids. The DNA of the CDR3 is TGCGCCAGCAGCTCTCGAGCGGGAAAGGATAGCAATGAGCAGTTCTTC. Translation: CASSSRAGKDSNEQFF. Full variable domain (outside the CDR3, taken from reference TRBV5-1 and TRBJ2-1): KAGVTQTPRYLIKTRGQQVTLSCSPISGHRSVSWYQQTPGQGLQFLFEYFSETQRNKGNFPGRFSGRQFSNSRSEMNVSTLELGDSALYLCASSSRAGKDSNEQFFGPGTRLTVL.

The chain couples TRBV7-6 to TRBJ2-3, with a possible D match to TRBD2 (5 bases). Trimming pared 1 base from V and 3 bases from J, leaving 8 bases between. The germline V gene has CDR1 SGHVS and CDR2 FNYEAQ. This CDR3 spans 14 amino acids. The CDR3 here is CASSLEPGTDTQYF. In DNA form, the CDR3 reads TGTGCCAGCAGCTTAGAACCGGGAACAGATACGCAGTATTTT.